What follows is one T cell receptor beta chain and its context. Some clones are missing from TCRdb's copy, which holds only in-frame ones; the method was immunoSEQ multiplex PCR. The repertoire holds 250,000 to 300,000 clones, 85% to 90% seen once, with more than 10% in the top ten. The sample is drawn from a study of blood T cell repertoires in COVID-19. Patients in Seattle were enrolled during active infection, then followed longitudinally. The germline CDR1 and CDR2 sequences are SGHAT and FQNNGV. CDR3 length: 18 residues. V lost 1 base, J lost 3 bases, and 9 bases stayed unmatched. Sequenced sample: peripheral blood. The sequence derives from a woman in her 30s with COVID-19, enrolled during active disease. This chain links TRBV11-2 with TRBJ2-3; TRBD2 agrees at 11 bases. The CDR3 DNA reads TGTGCCAGCAGCTTAGGGCTGATAGCGGGGGGGCCAACAGATACGCAGTATTTT. It codes for CASSLGLIAGGPTDTQYF.